This T cell receptor (beta chain) was retrieved from a study of PD-L1 blockade in urothelial cancer. About the research overall: Blood analysis took place 3 weeks (second dose) and 6 weeks after treatment start. Broader study findings: Durable-benefit patients showed greater tumor-associated blood clone expansion at 3 weeks.

The data were produced by immunoSEQ multiplex PCR, yet TCRdb's version contains in-frame clones alone and is incomplete. The sample has roughly 100,000 clones, less than 85% seen once. Time point denoted: peripheral blood 6 weeks after treatment start. CDR3 size: 14 residues. Germline values: CDR1 SGHTA, CDR2 FQGNSA. Trimming removed 5 bases from V and 7 bases from J; junction bases left unmatched: 5. In the case of this clone: Antigen specificity is unknown.

The material sequenced was PBMCs, taken around atezolizumab (anti-PD-L1) treatment. The sequence was collected from a man aged 65-85 years with urothelial cancer. The V gene is TRBV7-2, the J gene TRBJ2-3; TRBD2 matches 11 bases. The CDR3 DNA reads TGTGCCAGCAGCATCACTAGCGGGGGATATACGCAGTATTTT. Protein sequence: CASSITSGGYTQYF.